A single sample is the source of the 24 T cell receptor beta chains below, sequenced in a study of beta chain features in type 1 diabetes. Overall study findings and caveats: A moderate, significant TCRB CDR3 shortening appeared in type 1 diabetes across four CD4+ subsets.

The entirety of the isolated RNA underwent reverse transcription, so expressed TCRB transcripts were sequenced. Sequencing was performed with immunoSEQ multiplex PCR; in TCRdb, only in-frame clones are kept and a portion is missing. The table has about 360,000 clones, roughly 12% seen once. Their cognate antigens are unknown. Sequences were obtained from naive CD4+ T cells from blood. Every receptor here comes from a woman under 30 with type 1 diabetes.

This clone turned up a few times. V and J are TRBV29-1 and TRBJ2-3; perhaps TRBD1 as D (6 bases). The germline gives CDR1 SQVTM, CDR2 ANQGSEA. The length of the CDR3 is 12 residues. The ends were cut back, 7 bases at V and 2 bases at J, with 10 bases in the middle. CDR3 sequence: CSGDRNTDTQYF. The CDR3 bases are TGCAGCGGCGACAGGAACACAGATACGCAGTATTTT.

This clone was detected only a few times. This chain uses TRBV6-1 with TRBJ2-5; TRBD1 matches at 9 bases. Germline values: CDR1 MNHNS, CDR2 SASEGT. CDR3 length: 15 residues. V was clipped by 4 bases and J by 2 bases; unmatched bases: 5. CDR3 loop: CASSAQGQGQETQYF. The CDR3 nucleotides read TGTGCCAGCAGTGCCCAGGGACAGGGTCAAGAGACCCAGTACTTC.

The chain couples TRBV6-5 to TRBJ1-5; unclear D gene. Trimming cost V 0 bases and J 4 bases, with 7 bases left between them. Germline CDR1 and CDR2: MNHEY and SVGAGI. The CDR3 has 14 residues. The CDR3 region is CASSYSSGNQPQHF. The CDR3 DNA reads TGTGCCAGCAGTTACTCGTCAGGAAATCAGCCCCAGCATTTT.

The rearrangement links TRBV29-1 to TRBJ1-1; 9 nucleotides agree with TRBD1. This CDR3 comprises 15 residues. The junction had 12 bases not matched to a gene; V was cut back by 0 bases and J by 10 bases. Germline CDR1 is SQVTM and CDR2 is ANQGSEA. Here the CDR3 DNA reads TGCAGCGTTGAAGATCGTCCGGACAGGGGTAAGGGAGCTTTCTTT. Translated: CSVEDRPDRGKGAFF.

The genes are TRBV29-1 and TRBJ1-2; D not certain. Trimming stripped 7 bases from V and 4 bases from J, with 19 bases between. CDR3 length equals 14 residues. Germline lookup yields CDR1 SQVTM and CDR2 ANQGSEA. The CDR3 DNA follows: TGCAGCGCCGGATCCTCGGAGCGTCCCTATGGCTACACCTTC. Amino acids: CSAGSSERPYGYTF.

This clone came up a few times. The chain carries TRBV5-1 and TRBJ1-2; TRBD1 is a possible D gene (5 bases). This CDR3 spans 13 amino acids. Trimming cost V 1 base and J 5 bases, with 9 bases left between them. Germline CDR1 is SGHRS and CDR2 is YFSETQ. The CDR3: CASSLLGEYGYTF. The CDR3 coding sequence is TGCGCCAGCAGCTTGTTAGGGGAATATGGCTACACCTTC.

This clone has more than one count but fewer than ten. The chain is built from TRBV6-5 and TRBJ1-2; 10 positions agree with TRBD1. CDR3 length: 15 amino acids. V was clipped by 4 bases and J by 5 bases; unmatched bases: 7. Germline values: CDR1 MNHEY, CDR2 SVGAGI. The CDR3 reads CASSSTGTGDYGYTF. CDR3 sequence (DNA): TGTGCCAGCAGTTCCACCGGGACAGGGGATTATGGCTACACCTTC.

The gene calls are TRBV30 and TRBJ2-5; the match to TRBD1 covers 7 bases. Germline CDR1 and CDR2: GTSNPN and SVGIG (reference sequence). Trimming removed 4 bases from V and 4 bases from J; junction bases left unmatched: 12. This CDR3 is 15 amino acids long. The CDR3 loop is CAWIRGQLYAETQYF. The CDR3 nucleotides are TGTGCCTGGATACGGGGACAGCTTTATGCAGAGACCCAGTACTTC.

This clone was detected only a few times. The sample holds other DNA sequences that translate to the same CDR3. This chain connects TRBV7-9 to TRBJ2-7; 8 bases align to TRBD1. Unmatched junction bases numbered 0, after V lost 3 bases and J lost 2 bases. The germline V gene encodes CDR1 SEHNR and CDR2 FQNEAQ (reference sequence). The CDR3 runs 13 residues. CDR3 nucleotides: TGTGCCAGCAGCTTGGACAGGGCCTACGAGCAGTACTTC. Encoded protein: CASSLDRAYEQYF.

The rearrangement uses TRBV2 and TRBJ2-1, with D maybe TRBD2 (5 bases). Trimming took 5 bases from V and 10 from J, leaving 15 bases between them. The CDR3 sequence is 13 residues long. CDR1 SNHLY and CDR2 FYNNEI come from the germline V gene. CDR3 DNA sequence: TGTGCCAGCAGTCGGGATTCTTTAACGGAGCAGTTCTTC. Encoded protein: CASSRDSLTEQFF.

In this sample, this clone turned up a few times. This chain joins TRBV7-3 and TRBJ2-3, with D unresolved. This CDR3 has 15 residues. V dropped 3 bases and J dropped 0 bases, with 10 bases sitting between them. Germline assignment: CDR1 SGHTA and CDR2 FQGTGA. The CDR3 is CASSFGGTSTDTQYF. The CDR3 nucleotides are TGTGCCAGCAGCTTCGGCGGAACTAGCACAGATACGCAGTATTTT.

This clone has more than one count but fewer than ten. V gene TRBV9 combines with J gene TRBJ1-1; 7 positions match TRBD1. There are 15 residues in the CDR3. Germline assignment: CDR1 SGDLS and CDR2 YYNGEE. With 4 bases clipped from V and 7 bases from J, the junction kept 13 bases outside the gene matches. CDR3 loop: CASSPRQGGGGEAFF. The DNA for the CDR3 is TGTGCCAGCAGCCCCAGACAGGGTGGGGGCGGTGAAGCTTTCTTT.

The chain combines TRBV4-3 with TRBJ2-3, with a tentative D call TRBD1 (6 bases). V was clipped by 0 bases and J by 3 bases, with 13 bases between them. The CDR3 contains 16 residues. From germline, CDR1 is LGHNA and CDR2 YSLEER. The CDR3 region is CASSQDVGGRTDTQYF. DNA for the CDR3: TGCGCCAGCAGCCAAGATGTAGGGGGAAGGACAGATACGCAGTATTTT.

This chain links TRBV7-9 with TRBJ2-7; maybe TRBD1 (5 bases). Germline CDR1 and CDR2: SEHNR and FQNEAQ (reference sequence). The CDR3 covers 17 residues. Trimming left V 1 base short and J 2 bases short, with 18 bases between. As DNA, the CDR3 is TGTGCCAGCAGCTTAGGTGGAGACAGTCTACTCACCTACGAGCAGTACTTC. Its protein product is CASSLGGDSLLTYEQYF.

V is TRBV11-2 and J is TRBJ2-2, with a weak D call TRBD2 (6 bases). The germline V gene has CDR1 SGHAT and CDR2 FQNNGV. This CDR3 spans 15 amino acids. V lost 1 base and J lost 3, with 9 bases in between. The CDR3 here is CASSLVWRDTGELFF. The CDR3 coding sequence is TGTGCCAGCAGCTTAGTTTGGAGGGACACCGGGGAGCTGTTTTTT.

The CDR3 loop is CAILGQGYQPQHF. CDR3 bases: TGTGCCATCCTGGGACAGGGTTATCAGCCCCAGCATTTT. The gene calls are TRBV28 and TRBJ1-5; TRBD1 agrees at 9 bases. The ends lost 10 bases at V and 5 bases at J; junction bases unmatched: 6. Germline V gives CDR1 MDHEN, CDR2 SYDVKM. The CDR3 is 13 amino acids.

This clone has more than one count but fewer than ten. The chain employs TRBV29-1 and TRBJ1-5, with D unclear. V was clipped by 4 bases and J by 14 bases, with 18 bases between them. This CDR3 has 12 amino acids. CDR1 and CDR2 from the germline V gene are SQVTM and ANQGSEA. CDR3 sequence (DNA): TGCAGCGTTGCGGACTCCTATGACGAGGAGCATTTT. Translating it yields CSVADSYDEEHF. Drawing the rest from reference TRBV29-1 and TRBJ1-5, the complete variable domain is SAVISQKPSRDICQRGTSLTIQCQVDSQVTMMFWYRQQPGQSLTLIATANQGSEATYESGFVIDKFPISRPNLTFSTLTVSNMSPEDSSIYLCSVADSYDEEHFGDGTRLSIL.

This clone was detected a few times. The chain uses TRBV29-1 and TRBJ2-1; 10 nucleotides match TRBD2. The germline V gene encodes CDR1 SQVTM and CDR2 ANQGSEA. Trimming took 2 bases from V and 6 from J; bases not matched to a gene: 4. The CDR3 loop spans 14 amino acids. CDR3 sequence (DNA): TGCAGCGTTGAACTAGCGGGAGATAGCAATGAGCAGTTCTTC. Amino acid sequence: CSVELAGDSNEQFF.

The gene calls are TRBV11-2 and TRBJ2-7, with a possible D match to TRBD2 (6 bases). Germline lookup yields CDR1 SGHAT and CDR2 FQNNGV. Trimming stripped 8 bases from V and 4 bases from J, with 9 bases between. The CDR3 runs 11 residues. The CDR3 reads CASGGRYEQYF. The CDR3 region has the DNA TGTGCCAGCGGGGGGAGATACGAGCAGTACTTC.

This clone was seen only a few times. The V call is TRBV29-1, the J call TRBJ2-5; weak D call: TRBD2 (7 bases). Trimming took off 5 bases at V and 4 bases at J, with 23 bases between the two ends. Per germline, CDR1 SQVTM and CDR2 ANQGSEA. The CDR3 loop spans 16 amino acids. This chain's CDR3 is CSVMPRNEGGGETQYF. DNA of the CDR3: TGCAGCGTTATGCCCAGGAATGAGGGAGGGGGAGAGACCCAGTACTTC.

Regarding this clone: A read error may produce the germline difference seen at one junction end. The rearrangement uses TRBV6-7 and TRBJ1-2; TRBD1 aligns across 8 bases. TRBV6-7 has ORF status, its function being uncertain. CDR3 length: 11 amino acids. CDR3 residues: CASRGTGTGNF. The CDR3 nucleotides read TGTGCCAGCAGAGGCACCGGGACAGGCAACTTC.

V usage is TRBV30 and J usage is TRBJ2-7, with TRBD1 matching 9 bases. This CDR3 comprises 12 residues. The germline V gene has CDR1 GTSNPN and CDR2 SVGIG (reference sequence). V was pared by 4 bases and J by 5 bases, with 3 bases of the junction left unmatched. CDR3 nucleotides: TGTGCCTGGAAGACAGGGGGACACGAGCAGTACTTC. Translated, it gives CAWKTGGHEQYF.

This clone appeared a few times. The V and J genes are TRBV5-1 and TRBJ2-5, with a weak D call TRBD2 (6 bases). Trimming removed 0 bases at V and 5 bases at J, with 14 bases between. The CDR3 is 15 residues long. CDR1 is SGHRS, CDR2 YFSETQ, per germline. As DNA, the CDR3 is TGCGCCAGCAGCTTGGTGGGGACTGGACCGGAGACCCAGTACTTC. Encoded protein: CASSLVGTGPETQYF.

DNA for the CDR3: TGCGCCAGCAGCCAAGAGTCAATCCTCGGGAACTATGGCTACACCTTC. Translated, it gives CASSQESILGNYGYTF. The gene calls are TRBV4-3 and TRBJ1-2; D unresolved. CDR3 length: 16 residues. V was trimmed by 0 bases and J by 2 bases, leaving 13 bases between them. CDR1 and CDR2 from the germline V gene are LGHNA and YSLEER.